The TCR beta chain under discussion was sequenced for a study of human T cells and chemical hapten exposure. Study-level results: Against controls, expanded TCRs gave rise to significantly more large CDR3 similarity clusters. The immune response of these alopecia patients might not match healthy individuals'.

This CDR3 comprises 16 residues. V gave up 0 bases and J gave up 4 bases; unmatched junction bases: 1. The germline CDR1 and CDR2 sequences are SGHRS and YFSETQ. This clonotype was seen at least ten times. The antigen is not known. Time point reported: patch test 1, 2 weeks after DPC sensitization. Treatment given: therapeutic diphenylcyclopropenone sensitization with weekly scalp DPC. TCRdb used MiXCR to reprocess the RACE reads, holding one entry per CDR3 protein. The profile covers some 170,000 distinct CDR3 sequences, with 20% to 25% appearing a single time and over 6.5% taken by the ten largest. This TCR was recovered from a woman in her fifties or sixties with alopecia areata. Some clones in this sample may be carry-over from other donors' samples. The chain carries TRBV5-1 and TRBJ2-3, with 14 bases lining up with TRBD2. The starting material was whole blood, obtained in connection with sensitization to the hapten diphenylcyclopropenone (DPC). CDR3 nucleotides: TGCGCCAGCAGCTTGGGACTAGCGGGAGGGGCAGATACGCAGTATTTT. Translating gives CASSLGLAGGADTQYF.